This T cell receptor (beta chain) was observed in a study of glioma-infiltrating T cells. Study information: Samples included WHO grade II oligodendrogliomas or astrocytomas and initial-diagnosis grade IV glioblastomas.

The iRepertoire nested amplicon-rescue multiplex PCR amplified TCR alpha and beta CDR3s from RNA. TCRdb re-called the multiplex PCR reads with MiXCR, one entry per CDR3 protein. The top ten clones hold 9.5% to 15% of a sample with a few hundred thousand distinct CDR3 sequences, 41% of them seen once. CDR3 length: 18 residues. Germline V gene sequence: CDR1 SGHTA, CDR2 FQGNSA. With 1 base removed from V and 4 bases from J, the gap between germline ends came to 20 bases. This clonotype originated in a human donor with low-grade glioma or glioblastoma, undergoing nonglioma brain surgery, or in good health (not recorded which). Sequencing was done on a sample of glioma tissue, nonneoplastic brain tissue, or PBMCs (not recorded which). The chain employs TRBV7-2 and TRBJ2-1; tentative D call: TRBD2 (6 bases). The CDR3 here is CASSLERDSRGMYNEQFF. CDR3 bases: TGTGCCAGCAGCTTAGAAAGGGACTCTAGGGGTATGTACAATGAGCAGTTCTTC.